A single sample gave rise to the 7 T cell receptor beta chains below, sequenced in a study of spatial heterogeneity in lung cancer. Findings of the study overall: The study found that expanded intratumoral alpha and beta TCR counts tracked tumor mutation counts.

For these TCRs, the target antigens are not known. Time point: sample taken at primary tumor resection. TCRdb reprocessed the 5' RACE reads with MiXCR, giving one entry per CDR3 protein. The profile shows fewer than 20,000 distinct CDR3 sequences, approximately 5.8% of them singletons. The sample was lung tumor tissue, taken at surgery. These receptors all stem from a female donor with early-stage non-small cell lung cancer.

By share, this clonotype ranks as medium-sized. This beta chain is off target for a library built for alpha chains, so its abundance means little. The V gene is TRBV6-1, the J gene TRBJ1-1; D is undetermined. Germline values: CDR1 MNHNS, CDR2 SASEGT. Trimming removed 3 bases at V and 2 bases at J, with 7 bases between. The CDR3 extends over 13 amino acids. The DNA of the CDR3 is TGTGCCAGCAGTGATTACAGAAACACTGAAGCTTTCTTT. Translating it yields CASSDYRNTEAFF.

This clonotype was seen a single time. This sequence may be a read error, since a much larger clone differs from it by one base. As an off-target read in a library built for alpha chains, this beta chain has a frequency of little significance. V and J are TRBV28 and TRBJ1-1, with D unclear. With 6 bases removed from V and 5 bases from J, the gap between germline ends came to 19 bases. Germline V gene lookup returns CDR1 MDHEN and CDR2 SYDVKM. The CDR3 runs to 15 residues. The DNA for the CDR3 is TGTGCCAGCAGCCGACTAAGGGCCCCAGGAACTGAAGCTTTCTTT. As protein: CASSRLRAPGTEAFF.

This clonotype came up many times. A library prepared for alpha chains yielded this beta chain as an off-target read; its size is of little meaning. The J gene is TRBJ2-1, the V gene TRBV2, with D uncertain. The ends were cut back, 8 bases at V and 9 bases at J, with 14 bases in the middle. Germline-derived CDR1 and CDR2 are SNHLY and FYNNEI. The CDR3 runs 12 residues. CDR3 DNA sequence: TGTGCCAGCTTACCCACAGCTGGTGAGCAGTTCTTC. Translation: CASLPTAGEQFF.

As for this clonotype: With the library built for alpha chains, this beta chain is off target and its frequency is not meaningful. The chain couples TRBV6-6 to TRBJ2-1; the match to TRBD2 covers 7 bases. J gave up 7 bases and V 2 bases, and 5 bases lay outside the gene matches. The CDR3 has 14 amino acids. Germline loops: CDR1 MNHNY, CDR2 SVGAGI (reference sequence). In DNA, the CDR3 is TGTGCCAGCAGTTACGGGTACGGGAGGAATGAGCAGTTCTTC. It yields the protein CASSYGYGRNEQFF.

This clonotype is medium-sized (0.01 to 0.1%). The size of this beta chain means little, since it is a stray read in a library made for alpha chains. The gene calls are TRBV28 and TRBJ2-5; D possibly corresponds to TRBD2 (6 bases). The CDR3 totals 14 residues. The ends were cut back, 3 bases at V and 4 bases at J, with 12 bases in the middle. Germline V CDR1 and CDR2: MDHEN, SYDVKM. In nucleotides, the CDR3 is TGTGCCAGCAGTTTTGGAGGGTATCCAGAGACCCAGTACTTC. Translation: CASSFGGYPETQYF. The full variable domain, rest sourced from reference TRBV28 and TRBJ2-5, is DVKVTQSSRYLVKRTGEKVFLECVQDMDHENMFWYRQDPGLGLRLIYFSYDVKMKEKGDIPEGYSVSREKKERFSLILESASTNQTSMYLCASSFGGYPETQYFGPGTRLLVL.

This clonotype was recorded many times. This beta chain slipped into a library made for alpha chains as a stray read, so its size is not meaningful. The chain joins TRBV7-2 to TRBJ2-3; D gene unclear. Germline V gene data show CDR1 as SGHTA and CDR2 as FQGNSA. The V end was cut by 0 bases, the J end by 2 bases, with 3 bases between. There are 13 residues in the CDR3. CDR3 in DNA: TGTGCCAGCAGCTTAGCGTTCACAGATACGCAGTATTTT. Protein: CASSLAFTDTQYF.

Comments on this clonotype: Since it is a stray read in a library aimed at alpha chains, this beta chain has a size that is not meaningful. Here the CDR3 DNA reads TGTGCCAGCAGTTTGCGTAGCGGGAGGTCCTCCTACGAGCAGTACTTC. Residues: CASSLRSGRSSYEQYF. The chain is built from TRBV27 and TRBJ2-7; 10 nucleotides align to TRBD2. CDR3 size: 16 residues. The V and J ends lost 3 bases and 0 bases, in that order; junction bases with no gene match: 5. Per germline, CDR1 MNHEY and CDR2 SMNVEV (reference sequence).